These 22 T cell receptor beta chains originate from one sample sequenced in a study of technical replicates of blood from several donors. The assay was immunoSEQ multiplex PCR, and TCRdb's table has in-frame clones only and misses some. The sample has tens of thousands of clones, 90% to 97% seen once. Sequencing input: T cells isolated from PBMCs. Source of these receptors: a human donor in good health.

This sequence joins TRBV5-5 and TRBJ1-5; 7 bases fit TRBD1. CDR1 and CDR2 from the germline V gene are SGHKS and YYEKEE (reference sequence). After removal of 0 bases from V and 4 bases from J, the junction contained 4 bases not matched to a gene. The CDR3 runs 15 residues. CDR3 sequence: CASSLEDRANQPQHF. Here the CDR3 DNA reads TGTGCCAGCAGCTTGGAAGACAGGGCGAATCAGCCCCAGCATTTT.

The V and J genes are TRBV10-1 and TRBJ1-1; TRBD1 aligns across 8 bases. V gave up 0 bases and J gave up 5 bases; unmatched junction bases: 2. This CDR3 region has 14 residues. Germline-derived CDR1 and CDR2 are WNHNN and SYGVQD (reference sequence). CDR3 nucleotide sequence: TGCGCCAGCAGTGAGTCGAGGACAGGGACTGAAGCTTTCTTT. Its protein product is CASSESRTGTEAFF.

The rearrangement links TRBV29-1 to TRBJ2-1; TRBD1 aligns across 7 bases. V trimming: 7 bases; J trimming: 4 bases; junction bases outside the gene matches: 7. The CDR3 sequence is 13 residues long. The germline V gene encodes CDR1 SQVTM and CDR2 ANQGSEA. The CDR3 DNA reads as TGCAGCGCACCCGGGACAGCGTACAATGAGCAGTTCTTC. Residues: CSAPGTAYNEQFF.

The chain uses TRBV18 and TRBJ1-1, with TRBD1 matching over 9 bases. The CDR3 spans 14 residues. The V and J ends lost 8 bases and 1 base, in that order; junction bases with no gene match: 5. Germline CDR1 is KGHSH and CDR2 is LQKENI. The CDR3 loop is CASAGQGTNTEAFF. The CDR3, as DNA: TGTGCCAGCGCGGGACAGGGTACGAACACTGAAGCTTTCTTT.

This clone was counted a single time. The chain links TRBV7-9 to TRBJ1-1, with 8 bases that match TRBD1. From germline, CDR1 is SEHNR and CDR2 FQNEAQ (reference sequence). V trimming: 4 bases; J trimming: 2 bases; junction bases outside the gene matches: 9. This CDR3 region has 16 residues. CDR3 loop: CASSYSAGQVNTEAFF. CDR3 DNA sequence: TGTGCCAGCAGCTACAGCGCGGGACAGGTAAACACTGAAGCTTTCTTT.

The chain carries TRBV29-1 and TRBJ2-7; TRBD1 agrees at 7 bases. Trimming cost V 5 bases and J 2 bases; bases outside gene matches: 3. This CDR3 region has 12 residues. Germline CDR1 SQVTM, CDR2 ANQGSEA. The chain's CDR3 is CSVTGTAYEQYF. The DNA of the CDR3 is TGCAGCGTTACCGGGACAGCCTACGAGCAGTACTTC.

The V gene is TRBV5-6, the J gene TRBJ1-2, with D possibly TRBD1 on 5 matching bases. Germline V lookup: CDR1 SGHDT, CDR2 YYEEEE. CDR3 length: 15 residues. The ends were cut back, 0 bases at V and 0 bases at J, with 9 bases in the middle. Here the CDR3 reads CASSLGQKANYGYTF. The DNA for the CDR3 is TGTGCCAGCAGCTTGGGACAGAAAGCTAACTATGGCTACACCTTC. Using reference TRBV5-6 and TRBJ1-2 for the parts outside the CDR3, the full variable domain is DAGVTQSPTHLIKTRGQQVTLRCSPKSGHDTVSWYQQALGQGPQFIFQYYEEEERQRGNFPDRFSGHQFPNYSSELNVNALLLGDSALYLCASSLGQKANYGYTFGSGTRLTVV.

The gene calls are TRBV7-2 and TRBJ2-7; D call uncertain. Per germline, CDR1 SGHTA and CDR2 FQGNSA. Trimming cost V 5 bases and J 0 bases, with 14 bases left between them. This CDR3 contains 15 residues. In nucleotides, the CDR3 is TGTGCCAGCAGCCTCCTGGCGCGGAGCTCCTACGAGCAGTACTTC. Its protein is CASSLLARSSYEQYF.

The chain combines TRBV6-1 with TRBJ1-1; no reliable D call. V lost 6 bases and J lost 5, with 7 bases in between. The length of the CDR3 is 11 residues. Germline V lookup: CDR1 MNHNS, CDR2 SASEGT. CDR3 bases: TGTGCCAGCAGGACGAGGACTGAAGCTTTCTTT. Protein: CASRTRTEAFF.

V is TRBV27 and J is TRBJ1-1; D may be TRBD1 (5 bases). CDR3 length: 14 residues. Germline CDR1 and CDR2: MNHEY and SMNVEV (reference sequence). Trimming pared 5 bases from V and 7 bases from J, leaving 17 bases between. CDR3 sequence reads: CASSATAGRGEAFF. The CDR3 DNA follows: TGTGCCAGCAGTGCGACGGCAGGGAGGGGTGAAGCTTTCTTT.

This chain links TRBV29-1 with TRBJ1-3, with a weak D call TRBD1 (6 bases). The CDR3 consists of 15 residues. In germline, CDR1 is SQVTM, CDR2 ANQGSEA. Trimming removed 4 bases from V and 0 bases from J, with 13 bases in between. CDR3 sequence (DNA): TGCAGCGTTGGGGTACAGGGCAACTCTGGAAACACCATATATTTT. Translating gives CSVGVQGNSGNTIYF.

The chain links TRBV9 to TRBJ1-3, with a tentative D call TRBD1 (5 bases). Germline V gene lookup returns CDR1 SGDLS and CDR2 YYNGEE. The CDR3 sequence is 17 residues long. Trimming took 4 bases from V and 6 from J, leaving 23 bases between them. The CDR3 DNA sequence: TGTGCCAGCAGCCTTAAAACGGGACTGGACTTTAAAAACACCATATATTTT. Its protein is CASSLKTGLDFKNTIYF.

In the case of this clone: This sample also contains other DNA sequences that code for the same CDR3. The chain links TRBV9 to TRBJ2-7; 10 bases fit TRBD2. There are 15 residues in the CDR3. CDR1 SGDLS and CDR2 YYNGEE come from the germline V gene. Trimming at V came to 0 bases and at J to 3 bases, leaving 3 bases not matched to a gene. The CDR3 sequence: CASSVDSSGSYEQYF. The CDR3 DNA is TGTGCCAGCAGCGTAGATTCTAGCGGGAGCTACGAGCAGTACTTC. The whole variable domain, remainder taken from reference TRBV9 and TRBJ2-7, is DSGVTQTPKHLITATGQRVTLRCSPRSGDLSVYWYQQSLDQGLQFLIQYYNGEERAKGNILERFSAQQFPDLHSELNLSSLELGDSALYFCASSVDSSGSYEQYFGPGTRLTVT.

The V and J genes are TRBV4-2 and TRBJ2-7; 15 bases align to TRBD2. V dropped 4 bases and J dropped 4; count of bases not matched to a gene: 2. CDR1 and CDR2 (germline): LGHNA, YNFKEQ. CDR3 length: 15 amino acids. The CDR3 bases are TGTGCCAGCAGCCCAGGACTAGCGGGAGGGTACGAGCAGTACTTC. Protein: CASSPGLAGGYEQYF.

V is TRBV28 and J is TRBJ2-1; TRBD2 aligns across 10 bases. Trimming at V came to 2 bases and at J to 7 bases, leaving 17 bases not matched to a gene. CDR1 MDHEN and CDR2 SYDVKM come from the germline V gene. CDR3 size: 19 residues. The CDR3 loop is CASSLVLAGESRVENEQFF. The CDR3 DNA reads TGTGCCAGCAGTTTAGTCCTAGCGGGAGAGAGCAGAGTAGAAAATGAGCAGTTCTTC.

This rearrangement joins TRBV6-5 to TRBJ2-5; TRBD1 is a possible D gene (6 bases). CDR1 and CDR2 (germline): MNHEY, SVGAGI. The V and J ends lost 6 bases and 9 bases respectively, with 11 bases between them. This CDR3 spans 11 amino acids. CDR3 in amino acids: CASRQGWAQYF. The DNA of the CDR3 is TGTGCCAGCAGACAGGGTTGGGCCCAGTACTTC.

CDR3 nucleotide sequence: TGTGCCAGCAGCCTTACTACTAGCACAGATACGCAGTATTTT. Encoded protein: CASSLTTSTDTQYF. The chain recombines TRBV7-3 with TRBJ2-3; no definite D call. Germline V gene data show CDR1 as SGHTA and CDR2 as FQGTGA. Between the trimmed V and J ends, which lost 5 bases and 0 bases, there was a span of 9 bases. This CDR3 contains 14 residues.

The chain links TRBV11-3 to TRBJ2-4, with 9 nucleotides matching TRBD1. Germline V gene data show CDR1 as SGHNT and CDR2 as YENEEA. The CDR3 is 16 amino acids. The V gene end was trimmed by 5 bases and the J gene end by 3 bases; junction bases not matched to a gene: 8. The CDR3 DNA follows: TGTGCCAGCAGCCCCGGGACAGGGAGTATCAAAAACATTCAGTACTTC. Protein sequence: CASSPGTGSIKNIQYF.

The chain is built from TRBV19 and TRBJ1-4, with 7 bases lining up with TRBD1. The V gene end was trimmed by 6 bases and the J gene end by 6 bases; junction bases not matched to a gene: 10. The CDR3 spans 15 residues. Germline CDR1 is LNHDA and CDR2 is SQIVND (reference sequence). The CDR3 nucleotides are TGTGCCAGTAGAAAACGACAGGGCTTAGATGAAAAACTGTTTTTT. Amino acids: CASRKRQGLDEKLFF. Full variable domain (remainder filled in from reference TRBV19 and TRBJ1-4): DGGITQSPKYLFRKEGQNVTLSCEQNLNHDAMYWYRQDPGQGLRLIYYSQIVNDFQKGDIAEGYSVSREKKESFPLTVTSAQKNPTAFYLCASRKRQGLDEKLFFGSGTQLSVL.

The rearrangement uses TRBV30 and TRBJ2-7; 9 bases map to TRBD2. The germline V gene encodes CDR1 GTSNPN and CDR2 SVGIG (reference sequence). V shed 4 bases and J 7 bases; nucleotides not matched to a gene: 8. The CDR3 is made up of 13 amino acids. The chain's CDR3 is CAWKPGLATEQYF. The CDR3 DNA reads as TGTGCCTGGAAACCTGGACTAGCGACTGAGCAGTACTTC.

The chain couples TRBV7-8 to TRBJ2-7, with 9 bases fitting TRBD1. Germline-derived CDR1 and CDR2 are SGHVS and FQNEAQ. J lost 5 bases, V lost 7 bases, and 12 bases had no gene match. There are 15 residues in the CDR3. The CDR3 bases are TGTGCCAGCACCTCCCATGGACAGGGGTCCGACGAGCAGTACTTC. Amino acids: CASTSHGQGSDEQYF.

This chain uses TRBV13 with TRBJ2-3; 8 bases match TRBD2. Germline V lookup: CDR1 PRHDT, CDR2 FYEKMQ (reference sequence). J was trimmed by 4 bases and V by 5 bases; bases with no gene match: 11. The CDR3 covers 16 residues. The CDR3 sequence is CASSPWGAGGSDTQYF. The CDR3 coding sequence is TGTGCCAGCAGCCCCTGGGGGGCGGGAGGATCAGATACGCAGTATTTT.